One T cell receptor (beta chain) is described in this entry. The antigen it recognizes is unknown. The input lacks base qualities; no much larger clone sits a single base away. This entry is derived from a study of radiotherapy plus CTLA-4 blockade in lung cancer (dated by TCRdb to 2017 to 2018). For the wider study: Among enrolled patients, 18% had an objective response and about 30% reached disease control.

The library was built by means of the immunoSEQ multiplex PCR assay. As stored in TCRdb, this immuneACCESS dataset retains in-frame rearrangements with V and J assigned. A fraction of the clones does not appear; measured against another copy, unresolved V genes explain less than half of the discrepancy, and the remainder lacks a known reason. This sample is represented by around 99,000 clones; about 91% of them were singletons. The ten largest make up approximately 4.9% of the sample. The CDR1 and CDR2 encoded by the germline V gene (reference sequence) are SGHNT and YYREEE. From the cysteine through the phenylalanine, the CDR3 covers 14 amino acids. Kept here is only the CDR3 DNA, which spans 42 bases and is read in frame from base 1. At the junction V is shortened by 3 bases and J by 3 bases, with 11 bases in between. What the work shows at the level of the full study, not this receptor alone: TCR clones derived from tumors expanded in peripheral blood after treatment with radiotherapy and ipilimumab. Increased serum interferon-beta after radiation, together with early dynamic changes in blood T cell clones, were reported to be the strongest predictors of response.

The study evaluated CTLA-4 blockade (ipilimumab) given together with focal radiation therapy in patients who had chemo-refractory metastatic non-small-cell lung cancer. The material was peripheral blood, obtained from a patient treated with radiotherapy plus ipilimumab. This clonotype was sampled from a human donor with non-small cell lung cancer that progressed on radiotherapy plus ipilimumab. The chain is assembled from TRBV5-4 and TRBJ2-3, with no reliable assignment of the D segment. The CDR3 corresponds to CASSSTAPTDTQYF. The DNA reads as follows: TGTGCCAGCAGCTCCACCGCCCCAACAGATACGCAGTATTTT.